The 22 T cell receptor beta chains listed next were all sequenced from one sample in a study of T-cell reconstitution after alpha-beta-depleted transplantation in children. Molecular barcoding with unique molecular identifiers was used for the TCRbeta library. TCRdb re-called the PCR reads with MiXCR, one entry per CDR3 protein. Of hundreds of thousands of distinct CDR3 sequences in the sample, around 13% were seen once. The sequenced sample was PBMCs, obtained before TCRalphabeta/CD19-depleted stem cell transplant. Every receptor here comes from a girl aged 2-10 years with congenital amegakaryocytic thrombocytopenia, due to receive a stem cell transplant.

The sample holds a few counts of this clonotype. The V and J genes are TRBV20-1 and TRBJ2-1; TRBD1 matches 9 bases. Germline V gene data show CDR1 as DFQATT and CDR2 as SNEGSKA (reference sequence). The ends lost 4 bases at V and 3 bases at J; junction bases unmatched: 4. The CDR3 covers 14 residues. CDR3 region: CSANRDRDYNEQFF. In DNA form, the CDR3 reads TGCAGTGCTAACCGGGACAGGGACTACAATGAGCAGTTCTTC.

This clonotype was observed a handful of times. This chain connects TRBV6-1 to TRBJ2-7; 8 nucleotides agree with TRBD2. The CDR3 is made up of 15 amino acids. Trimming cost V 5 bases and J 1 base; bases outside gene matches: 7. Germline values: CDR1 MNHNS, CDR2 SASEGT. The CDR3: CASSPLTSASYEQYF. The CDR3 DNA follows: TGTGCCAGCAGTCCCTTGACTAGCGCGTCCTACGAGCAGTACTTC.

This clonotype has at least ten counts. This chain links TRBV4-1 with TRBJ2-7; 7 bases align to TRBD1. After removal of 4 bases from V and 4 bases from J, the junction contained 10 bases not matched to a gene. This CDR3 comprises 15 residues. Germline V CDR1 and CDR2: MGHRA, YSYEKL. This CDR3 reads CASSPDRVEGYEQYF. CDR3 coding DNA: TGCGCCAGCAGCCCTGACAGGGTTGAGGGATACGAGCAGTACTTC.

This clonotype was found a few times. The chain has TRBV11-1 and TRBJ2-3, with D maybe TRBD1 (6 bases). This CDR3 contains 18 residues. The V end was cut by 5 bases, the J end by 2 bases, with 23 bases between. Germline V gives CDR1 SGHAT, CDR2 FQDESV (reference sequence). In DNA, the CDR3 is TGTGCCAGCAGCGAGACCAGTAGCGCGACAGGACTCACAGATACGCAGTATTTT. It encodes CASSETSSATGLTDTQYF.

This clonotype was recorded many times. V gene TRBV28 combines with J gene TRBJ2-7; 11 bases align to TRBD2. The germline V gene has CDR1 MDHEN and CDR2 SYDVKM. The CDR3 covers 18 residues. With V trimmed by 1 base and J by 1 base, 9 bases remained unmatched. CDR3 residues: CASSLYGTSGPGSYEQYF. In nucleotides, the CDR3 is TGTGCCAGCAGTTTATATGGGACTAGCGGCCCTGGATCCTACGAGCAGTACTTC.

The chain has TRBV27 and TRBJ2-5, with D possibly matching TRBD2 (5 bases). Trimming took off 5 bases at V and 1 base at J, with 14 bases between the two ends. The CDR3 extends over 15 amino acids. The germline gives CDR1 MNHEY, CDR2 SMNVEV (reference sequence). CDR3 DNA: TGTGCCAGCAGTCTGTTGGTGGGGAGCCAAGAGACCCAGTACTTC. This gives the protein CASSLLVGSQETQYF.

The rearrangement uses TRBV10-3 and TRBJ2-1; 11 nucleotides agree with TRBD2. The V segment lost 6 bases and the J segment 0 bases; nucleotides outside the gene matches: 1. The CDR3 consists of 15 residues. CDR1 is ENHRY, CDR2 SYGVKD, per germline. CDR3 amino acids: CAIRTSGNSYNEQFF. The CDR3, as DNA: TGTGCCATCAGGACTAGCGGGAACTCCTACAATGAGCAGTTCTTC.

This clonotype was picked up many times. J is TRBJ2-5 and V is TRBV4-1; no reliable D call. Germline V gene sequence: CDR1 MGHRA, CDR2 YSYEKL. This CDR3 is built from 14 residues. V shed 0 bases and J shed 4 bases, with 9 bases lying between them. The CDR3 reads CASSQDRPGETQYF. The CDR3 DNA reads as TGCGCCAGCAGCCAAGATCGGCCCGGAGAGACCCAGTACTTC.

In the case of this clonotype: A much larger clone differs from this one at a single base, so this may be a read error. The chain joins TRBV28 to TRBJ2-5, with D possibly TRBD2 on 6 matching bases. The V end lost 5 bases, the J end lost 4 bases, and 17 bases lay between the germline ends. Germline CDR1 and CDR2: MDHEN and SYDVKM. The CDR3 covers 15 residues. The CDR3: CASSPRGAGRETQYF. In DNA form, the CDR3 reads TGTGCCAGCAGTCCCCGGGGTGCGGGACGAGAGACCCAGTACTTC.

This clonotype was seen only a few times. The chain couples TRBV5-5 to TRBJ2-7; D not certain. The CDR3 runs to 14 residues. CDR1 is SGHKS and CDR2 is YYEKEE in the germline V gene (reference sequence). V lost 3 bases to trimming and J lost 2 bases, with 12 bases between them. The CDR3 here is CASSSVGMAYEQYF. CDR3 in DNA: TGTGCCAGCAGCTCGGTGGGGATGGCCTACGAGCAGTACTTC.

The chain links TRBV3-1 to TRBJ1-3; D gene unclear. Deletions cut 4 bases from V and 0 bases from J, with 13 bases between. This CDR3 region has 16 residues. Germline V gene lookup returns CDR1 LGHDT and CDR2 YNNKEL (reference sequence). The CDR3 loop is CASSPLVPFSGNTIYF. As DNA, the CDR3 is TGTGCCAGCAGCCCCCTCGTACCATTCTCTGGAAACACCATATATTTT.

The V gene is TRBV12-3 or TRBV12-4, the J gene TRBJ2-1, with 12 bases matching TRBD2. V gave up 7 bases and J gave up 7 bases; unmatched junction bases: 14. The CDR3 is 17 amino acids. CDR3 region: CASIPKTSGSLRNEQFF. In nucleotides, the CDR3 is TGTGCCAGCATTCCCAAGACTAGCGGGAGTTTGCGGAATGAGCAGTTCTTC.

This clonotype appeared a few times. This chain joins TRBV28 and TRBJ2-6; 14 bases are shared with TRBD2. The CDR3 has 18 residues. Germline CDR1 reads MDHEN; CDR2 reads SYDVKM. This CDR3 reads CASLGTSGSLSGANVLTF. The CDR3 DNA is TGTGCTTCCCTTGGGACTAGCGGGAGTCTATCTGGGGCCAACGTCCTGACTTTC.

Ten or more counts support this clonotype. The chain has TRBV5-1 and TRBJ2-1, with 7 bases fitting TRBD1. The CDR3 covers 16 residues. The trim removed 5 bases at V and 4 bases at J, leaving 12 bases unmatched. CDR1 is SGHRS, CDR2 YFSETQ, per germline. CDR3 sequence reads: CASRTIDRDRYNEQFF. The CDR3 nucleotides are TGCGCCAGCAGGACCATAGACAGGGATAGGTACAATGAGCAGTTCTTC. The complete variable domain, with remaining parts taken from reference TRBV5-1 and TRBJ2-1, reads KAGVTQTPRYLIKTRGQQVTLSCSPISGHRSVSWYQQTPGQGLQFLFEYFSETQRNKGNFPGRFSGRQFSNSRSEMNVSTLELGDSALYLCASRTIDRDRYNEQFFGPGTRLTVL.

This clonotype was seen many times. This chain uses TRBV7-8 with TRBJ2-1, with 10 bases identical to TRBD2. V shed 4 bases, J shed 5 bases, and the junction held 11 bases outside the gene matches. This CDR3 has 17 amino acids. Per germline, CDR1 SGHVS and CDR2 FQNEAQ. The CDR3 is CASSSGLAVGWDNEQFF. The DNA for the CDR3 is TGTGCCAGCAGCTCCGGACTAGCGGTGGGTTGGGACAATGAGCAGTTCTTC.

This clonotype came up many times. The genes are TRBV20-1 and TRBJ2-1; 7 bases map to TRBD2. V shed 3 bases, J shed 0 bases, and the junction held 2 bases outside the gene matches. CDR1 is DFQATT and CDR2 is SNEGSKA in the germline V gene (reference sequence). CDR3 length: 14 amino acids. CDR3 region: CSASGRLSYNEQFF. Written as DNA, the CDR3 is TGCAGTGCTAGCGGGAGGCTCTCCTACAATGAGCAGTTCTTC.

This clonotype was found many times. The CDR3 DNA reads as TGTGCCAGCAGTTTAGGGGGGGACACTGAAGCTTTCTTT. It encodes CASSLGGDTEAFF. This chain uses TRBV12-3 or TRBV12-4 with TRBJ1-1, with a possible D match to TRBD1 (5 bases). V was pared by 1 base and J by 3 bases, with 6 bases between. The CDR3 spans 13 residues.

This clonotype was picked up a small number of times. The chain is built from TRBV5-5 and TRBJ2-7; possibly TRBD2 for D (6 bases). With 0 bases removed from V and 9 bases from J, the gap between germline ends came to 19 bases. The germline V gene encodes CDR1 SGHKS and CDR2 YYEKEE (reference sequence). This CDR3 region has 15 residues. For the CDR3, the DNA is TGTGCCAGCAGCTTGGCTAGCGTTATGATGGGTGGGCAGTACTTC. Its protein is CASSLASVMMGGQYF. Full variable domain (outside the CDR3, taken from reference TRBV5-5 and TRBJ2-7): DAGVTQSPTHLIKTRGQQVTLRCSPISGHKSVSWYQQVLGQGPQFIFQYYEKEERGRGNFPDRFSARQFPNYSSELNVNALLLGDSALYLCASSLASVMMGGQYFGPGTRLTVT.

This clonotype was detected a few times. The J gene is TRBJ2-5, the V gene TRBV5-6; D unclear. V was pared by 0 bases and J by 0 bases, with 6 bases between. The CDR3 extends over 14 amino acids. CDR1 and CDR2 from the germline V gene are SGHDT and YYEEEE. The CDR3 sequence: CASSLVRDQETQYF. CDR3 nucleotide sequence: TGTGCCAGCAGCTTGGTTCGGGACCAAGAGACCCAGTACTTC.

In regard to this clonotype: Mismatch with germline at one junction end may stem from a read error. The rearrangement joins TRBV3-1 to TRBJ1-1; D remains ambiguous. Germline loops: CDR1 LGHDT, CDR2 YNNKEL (reference sequence). The CDR3 contains 14 residues. The CDR3 region has the DNA TGTGCCAGCAGCCAAGATATGTGGAACTCTGAAGCTTTCTTT. This encodes CASSQDMWNSEAFF.

About this clonotype itself: A much bigger clone sits one base away, suggesting this may be a read error. The chain employs TRBV20-1 and TRBJ2-1, with 9 bases identical to TRBD2. Germline V gene sequence: CDR1 DFQATT, CDR2 SNEGSKA (reference sequence). The CDR3 extends over 17 amino acids. CDR3: CSARDPISSGSTYDQFF. CDR3 coding DNA: TGCAGTGCTAGGGACCCTATTAGTAGCGGGAGTACGTATGATCAGTTCTTC.

This clonotype appeared a few times. The chain couples TRBV7-9 to TRBJ2-1; D might be TRBD1 (6 bases). CDR3 length: 15 residues. V lost 5 bases and J 8 bases, leaving 19 bases between the germline ends. The germline V gene has CDR1 SEHNR and CDR2 FQNEAQ (reference sequence). CDR3 amino acids: CASSLRQANVDEQFF. CDR3 DNA: TGTGCCAGCAGCCTAAGACAGGCAAACGTAGATGAGCAGTTCTTC.